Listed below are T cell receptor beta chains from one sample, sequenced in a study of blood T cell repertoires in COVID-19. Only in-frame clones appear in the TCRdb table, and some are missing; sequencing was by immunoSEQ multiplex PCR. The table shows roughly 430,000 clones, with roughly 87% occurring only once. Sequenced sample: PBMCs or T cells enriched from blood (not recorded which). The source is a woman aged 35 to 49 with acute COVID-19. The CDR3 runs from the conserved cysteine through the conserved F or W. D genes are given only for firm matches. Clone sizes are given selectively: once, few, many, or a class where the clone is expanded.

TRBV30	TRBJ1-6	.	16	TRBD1	CASPPTGAVGNSPLHF	TGTGCCTCGCCCCCGACAGGGGCGGTTGGCAATTCACCCCTCCACTTT
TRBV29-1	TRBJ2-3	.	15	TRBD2	CSVERAGGPPDTQYF	TGCAGCGTTGAGAGAGCGGGGGGCCCCCCAGATACGCAGTATTTT
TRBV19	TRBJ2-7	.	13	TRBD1	CASRETGGGEQYF	TGTGCCAGTAGAGAGACAGGGGGAGGCGAGCAGTACTTC
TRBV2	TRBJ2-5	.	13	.	CASTRDPQETQYF	TGTGCCAGCACCAGGGATCCCCAAGAGACCCAGTACTTC
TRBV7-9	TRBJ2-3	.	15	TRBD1	CASSSDRESTDTQYF	TGTGCCAGCAGCTCCGACAGGGAAAGCACAGATACGCAGTATTTT
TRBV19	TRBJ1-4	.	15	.	CASSPAGRRNEKLFF	TGTGCCAGTAGTCCAGCGGGGAGAAGGAATGAAAAACTGTTTTTT
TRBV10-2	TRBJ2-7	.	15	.	CASSESRQGLYEQYF	TGCGCCAGCAGTGAGTCGCGCCAGGGGCTCTACGAGCAGTACTTC
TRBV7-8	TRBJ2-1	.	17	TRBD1	CASSSIGDRGLYNEQFF	TGTGCCAGCAGCTCAATCGGGGACAGGGGGCTTTACAATGAGCAGTTCTTC
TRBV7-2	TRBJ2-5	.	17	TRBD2	CASSTGLAGTLQETQYF	TGTGCCAGCAGCACAGGACTAGCGGGGACCCTACAAGAGACCCAGTACTTC
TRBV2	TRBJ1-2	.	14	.	CASTPITSSYGYTF	TGTGCCAGCACCCCTATCACCTCGAGCTATGGCTACACCTTC
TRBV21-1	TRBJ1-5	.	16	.	CASRPGQLVRNQPQHF	TGTGCCAGCAGGCCGGGACAGCTGGTACGAAATCAGCCCCAGCATTTT
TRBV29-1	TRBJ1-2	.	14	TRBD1	CSVAGRGQNYGYTF	TGCAGCGTTGCGGGCAGGGGGCAGAACTATGGCTACACCTTC
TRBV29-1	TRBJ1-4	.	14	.	CSVNLGTRLEKLFF	TGCAGCGTTAATCTCGGGACACGTCTCGAAAAACTGTTTTTT
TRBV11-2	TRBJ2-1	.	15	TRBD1	CASRRWGQRYNEQFF	TGTGCCAGCAGACGGTGGGGACAGCGGTACAATGAGCAGTTCTTC
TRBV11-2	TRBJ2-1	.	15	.	CASSLDRAVINEQFF	TGTGCCAGCAGCTTAGACAGGGCGGTAATCAATGAGCAGTTCTTC
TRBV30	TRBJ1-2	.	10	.	CAWRRGGYTF	TGTGCCTGGAGGCGTGGTGGCTACACCTTC
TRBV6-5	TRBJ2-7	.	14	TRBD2	CASTKTSGAGEQYF	TGTGCCAGCACCAAGACTAGCGGGGCTGGCGAGCAGTACTTC
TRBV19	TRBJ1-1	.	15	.	CASSDRSTIHTEAFF	TGTGCCAGTAGTGACAGGTCCACGATCCACACTGAAGCTTTCTTT
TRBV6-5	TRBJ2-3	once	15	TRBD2	CASRRLAGFTDTQYF	TGTGCCAGCAGAAGACTAGCGGGGTTCACAGATACGCAGTATTTT
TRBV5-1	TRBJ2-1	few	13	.	CASSSNNPDEQFF	TGCGCCAGCAGCTCAAACAATCCCGATGAGCAGTTCTTC
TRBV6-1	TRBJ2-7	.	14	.	CASSEEQGSYEQYF	TGTGCCAGCAGTGAAGAGCAGGGATCCTACGAGCAGTACTTC
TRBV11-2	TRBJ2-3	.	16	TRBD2	CASSPTSGGAGDTQYF	TGTGCCAGCAGCCCCACTAGCGGGGGGGCAGGAGATACGCAGTATTTT
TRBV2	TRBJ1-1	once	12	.	CASTPTSDQAFF	TGTGCCAGCACCCCCACGTCAGATCAAGCTTTCTTT
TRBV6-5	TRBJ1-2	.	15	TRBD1	CASSSQGAGNYGYTF	TGTGCCAGCAGTTCGCAGGGGGCAGGAAACTATGGCTACACCTTC
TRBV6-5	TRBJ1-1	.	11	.	CASWGPTEAFF	TGTGCCAGCTGGGGGCCGACTGAAGCTTTCTTT
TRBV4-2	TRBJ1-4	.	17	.	CASSQELVTAGDEKLFF	TGTGCCAGCAGCCAAGAGCTTGTGACGGCGGGTGATGAAAAACTGTTTTTT
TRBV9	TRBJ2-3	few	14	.	CASSVGTSTDTQYF	TGTGCCAGCAGCGTAGGGACTAGCACAGATACGCAGTATTTT
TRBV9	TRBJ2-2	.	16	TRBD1	CASSSRTGGLAGELFF	TGTGCCAGCAGCTCCCGGACAGGGGGCTTAGCCGGGGAGCTGTTTTTT
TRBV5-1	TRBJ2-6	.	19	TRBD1	CASSLAGQGPLGGANVLTF	TGCGCCAGCAGCTTGGCCGGACAGGGTCCTCTTGGTGGGGCCAACGTCCTGACTTTC
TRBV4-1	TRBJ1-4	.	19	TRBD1	CASSQAHLQGRSTNEKLFF	TGCGCCAGCAGCCAAGCACACCTACAGGGGAGATCAACTAATGAAAAACTGTTTTTT
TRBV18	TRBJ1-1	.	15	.	CASSPQAQGNTEAFF	TGTGCCAGCTCTCCTCAGGCACAGGGGAACACTGAAGCTTTCTTT
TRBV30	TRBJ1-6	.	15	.	CAWSVGSSYNSPLHF	TGTGCCTGGAGTGTCGGGAGCTCCTATAATTCACCCCTCCACTTT
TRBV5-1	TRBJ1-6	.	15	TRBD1	CASSERGQGNSPLHF	TGCGCCAGCAGCGAACGGGGACAGGGGAATTCACCCCTCCACTTT
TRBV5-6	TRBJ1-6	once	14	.	CASSHSSYNSPLHF	TGTGCCAGCAGCCACAGCTCCTATAATTCACCCCTCCACTTT
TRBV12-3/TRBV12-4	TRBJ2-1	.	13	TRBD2	CASSLGGYNEQFF	TGTGCCAGCAGTTTGGGGGGGTACAATGAGCAGTTCTTC
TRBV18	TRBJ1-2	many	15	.	CASSPAGTPNYGYTF	TGTGCCAGCTCACCCGCCGGGACACCTAACTATGGCTACACCTTC
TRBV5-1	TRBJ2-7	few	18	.	CASSQPLRPGLFTYEQYF	TGCGCCAGCAGCCAACCCTTAAGACCGGGACTGTTTACCTACGAGCAGTACTTC
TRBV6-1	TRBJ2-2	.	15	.	CASSERQGSTGELFF	TGTGCCAGCAGTGAAAGGCAGGGCAGCACCGGGGAGCTGTTTTTT
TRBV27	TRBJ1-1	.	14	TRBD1	CASRPRTGNTEAFF	TGTGCCAGCAGGCCGAGGACAGGCAACACTGAAGCTTTCTTT
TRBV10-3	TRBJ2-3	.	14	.	CAISEKQGADTQYF	TGTGCCATCAGTGAGAAACAGGGTGCAGATACGCAGTATTTT
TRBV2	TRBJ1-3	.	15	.	CASSDAQASGNTIYF	TGTGCCAGCAGTGACGCACAGGCCTCTGGAAACACCATATATTTT
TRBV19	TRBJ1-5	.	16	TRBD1	CASSIRRDRDNQPQHF	TGTGCCAGTAGTATAAGACGGGACAGAGACAATCAGCCCCAGCATTTT
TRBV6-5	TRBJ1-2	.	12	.	CASNPGYVGYTF	TGTGCCAGCAATCCAGGGTATGTGGGCTACACCTTC
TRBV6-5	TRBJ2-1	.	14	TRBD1	CASSRDRGRSEQFF	TGTGCCAGCAGCAGGGACAGGGGGCGATCTGAGCAGTTCTTC